The rows below give T cell receptor beta chains drawn from one sample of a study of blood T cell repertoires in COVID-19. TCRdb keeps only in-frame clones here, not all; method: immunoSEQ multiplex PCR. The sample holds about 280,000 clones, about nine tenths seen once. The sample comprised peripheral blood. Receptor source: a woman aged 40-49 years who had recovered from COVID-19. Both conserved end residues are part of each CDR3. The D gene is left open where the match is weak. Size is omitted from some rows. Given values are once, few, many or a class for expanded clones.

CDR3 length	D gene	J gene	clone size	V gene	CDR3 protein	CDR3 DNA
17	NA	TRBJ1-1	NA	TRBV11-3	CASSFSLTTDSDPEAFF	TGTGCCAGCAGCTTTAGCCTAACCACGGACAGTGACCCTGAAGCTTTCTTT
19	TRBD2	TRBJ2-2	NA	TRBV7-2	CASSAGTSGRIWDTGELFF	TGTGCCAGCAGCGCCGGGACTAGCGGGAGAATCTGGGACACCGGGGAGCTGTTTTTT
15	NA	TRBJ1-1	NA	TRBV19	CASSIARDMWTEAFF	TGTGCCAGTAGTATAGCCAGGGACATGTGGACTGAAGCTTTCTTT
18	TRBD2	TRBJ2-3	NA	TRBV5-1	CASSLAGGIDTSTDTQYF	TGCGCCAGCAGCTTAGCGGGAGGGATAGACACTAGCACAGATACGCAGTATTTT
14	NA	TRBJ2-7	NA	TRBV5-5	CASSLQGLAYEQYF	TGTGCCAGCAGCTTGCAGGGATTAGCCTACGAGCAGTACTTC
11	TRBD1	TRBJ2-7	NA	TRBV20-1	CSARQGYEQYF	TGCAGTGCGAGACAGGGATACGAGCAGTACTTC
14	NA	TRBJ2-7	NA	TRBV14	CASSQQRKNYEQYF	TGTGCCAGCAGCCAACAGCGGAAAAACTACGAGCAGTACTTC
16	NA	TRBJ2-3	NA	TRBV3-1/TRBV3-2	CASSEEVGAAADTQYF	TGTGCCAGCAGCGAAGAGGTGGGGGCCGCTGCAGATACGCAGTATTTT
16	TRBD1	TRBJ1-2	once	TRBV6-5	CASSYDGWGQLYGYTF	TGTGCCAGCAGTTACGATGGGTGGGGACAGCTCTATGGCTACACCTTC
15	TRBD1	TRBJ1-2	NA	TRBV30	CAWTPGQGGRYGYTF	TGTGCCTGGACCCCGGGACAGGGGGGGAGATATGGCTACACCTTC
14	TRBD2	TRBJ2-7	NA	TRBV30	CACLRVGLAVEQYF	TGTGCCTGCCTAAGGGTGGGACTAGCGGTCGAGCAGTACTTC
17	NA	TRBJ1-4	NA	TRBV7-9	CASSLGLSTVPNEKLFF	TGTGCCAGCAGCTTAGGATTATCCACAGTCCCTAATGAAAAACTGTTTTTT
15	TRBD1	TRBJ2-7	NA	TRBV5-1	CASSLGGTGGNEQYF	TGCGCCAGCAGCTTGGGTGGGACAGGGGGCAACGAGCAGTACTTC
13	TRBD2	TRBJ2-2	NA	TRBV18	CGTSGSNTGELFF	TGTGGGACTAGCGGGAGTAACACCGGGGAGCTGTTTTTT
13	TRBD1	TRBJ2-7	NA	TRBV7-6	CASSETGGSEQYF	TGTGCCAGCAGCGAGACAGGGGGCAGCGAGCAGTACTTC
13	NA	TRBJ1-1	NA	TRBV11-2	CASSLSRYTEAFF	TGTGCCAGCAGCTTAAGCAGGTACACTGAAGCTTTCTTT
14	NA	TRBJ1-2	NA	TRBV11-3	CASRPLGGATGYTF	TGTGCCAGCAGACCCTTGGGGGGGGCCACCGGCTACACCTTC
13	NA	TRBJ1-6	NA	TRBV25-1	CASSEYGRSPLHF	TGTGCCAGCAGTGAATATGGTAGATCACCCCTCCACTTT
14	NA	TRBJ2-3	NA	TRBV29-1	CSVDSSSRVDTQYF	TGCAGCGTTGATTCTAGCAGCCGAGTAGATACGCAGTATTTT
15	TRBD2	TRBJ2-1	NA	TRBV13	CASSPGLATFHEQFF	TGTGCCAGCAGCCCCGGACTAGCGACGTTCCACGAGCAGTTCTTC
14	NA	TRBJ2-7	NA	TRBV10-3	CAISNLADAYEQYF	TGTGCCATCAGCAATCTAGCAGACGCCTACGAGCAGTACTTC
18	NA	TRBJ2-5	NA	TRBV10-3	CAISGPTSTTTEGETQYF	TGTGCCATCAGTGGTCCAACTAGCACGACTACTGAGGGAGAGACCCAGTACTTC
14	NA	TRBJ2-7	NA	TRBV3-1/TRBV3-2	CASSQVVSSYEQYF	TGTGCCAGCAGCCAAGTTGTCAGCTCCTACGAGCAGTACTTC
15	TRBD1	TRBJ1-1	NA	TRBV5-1	CASSGRTGAVTEAFF	TGCGCCAGCAGCGGCCGGACAGGGGCGGTGACTGAAGCTTTCTTT
15	TRBD2	TRBJ2-1	NA	TRBV5-1	CASSLASGMGNEQFF	TGCGCCAGCAGCTTGGCTAGCGGGATGGGGAATGAGCAGTTCTTC
15	TRBD2	TRBJ2-2	NA	TRBV28	CASSFYGGSTGELFF	TGTGCCAGCAGTTTTTATGGCGGGAGCACCGGGGAGCTGTTTTTT
20	TRBD2	TRBJ2-3	NA	TRBV4-1	CASSQGSLTLRDYRLDTQYF	TGCGCCAGCAGCCAAGGATCACTTACTCTCCGGGACTACCGCCTTGATACGCAGTATTTT
15	TRBD1	TRBJ1-1	NA	TRBV28	CASSLTGTGKAEAFF	TGTGCCAGCAGTTTAACGGGGACAGGGAAGGCTGAAGCTTTCTTT
16	TRBD2	TRBJ2-5	once	TRBV7-8	CASSLVLAGPVETQYF	TGTGCCAGCAGCTTAGTCCTAGCGGGACCGGTGGAGACCCAGTACTTC
11	TRBD1	TRBJ1-1	NA	TRBV2	CASTTGASAFF	TGTGCCAGCACTACAGGGGCGTCGGCTTTCTTT
14	NA	TRBJ1-2	NA	TRBV5-4	CASSLGGVDYGYTF	TGTGCCAGCAGCTTGGGCGGGGTCGACTATGGCTACACCTTC
12	NA	TRBJ1-4	NA	TRBV19	CASSIGGEKLFF	TGTGCCAGTAGTATCGGGGGTGAAAAACTGTTTTTT
14	NA	TRBJ1-5	few	TRBV18	CASSPEEGLQPQHF	TGTGCCAGCTCACCAGAAGAGGGTCTTCAGCCCCAGCATTTT
13	NA	TRBJ2-5	NA	TRBV5-1	CASNTGSQETQYF	TGCGCCAGCAACACAGGGAGCCAAGAGACCCAGTACTTC
14	TRBD2	TRBJ2-2	NA	TRBV29-1	CSVVGGIGTGELFF	TGCAGCGTTGTCGGGGGGATTGGCACCGGGGAGCTGTTTTTT
17	NA	TRBJ1-6	NA	TRBV7-8	CASSFARGSTYNSPLHF	TGTGCCAGCAGCTTCGCCAGGGGAAGCACCTATAATTCACCCCTCCACTTT
14	TRBD2	TRBJ2-7	NA	TRBV30	CACLRTSGSYEQYF	TGTGCCTGTCTCCGGACTAGCGGGTCCTACGAGCAGTACTTC
16	NA	TRBJ2-2	NA	TRBV3-1/TRBV3-2	CASSQGEGMGTGELFF	TGTGCCAGCAGCCAAGGAGAGGGAATGGGGACCGGGGAGCTGTTTTTT
16	TRBD2	TRBJ2-1	NA	TRBV19	CASSISGRAFSNEQFF	TGTGCCAGTAGTATCTCCGGGAGGGCCTTTTCCAATGAGCAGTTCTTC
13	TRBD2	TRBJ2-1	NA	TRBV4-1	CASSHTLAGEQFF	TGCGCCAGCAGCCACACCCTAGCGGGGGAGCAGTTCTTC
15	TRBD2	TRBJ2-7	NA	TRBV7-9	CASSPLSGRAEEQYF	TGTGCCAGCAGCCCCCTGAGCGGGAGGGCGGAAGAGCAGTACTTC
16	TRBD1	TRBJ2-6	NA	TRBV25-1	CASSELQGAGANVLTF	TGTGCCAGCAGTGAATTACAGGGGGCTGGGGCCAACGTCCTGACTTTC
14	TRBD2	TRBJ2-1	NA	TRBV7-2	CASSATSGYNEQFF	TGTGCCAGCAGCGCAACTAGCGGGTACAATGAGCAGTTCTTC
15	NA	TRBJ2-1	NA	TRBV11-2	CATRPPSALAHEQFF	TGTGCCACTCGACCCCCTAGCGCCCTGGCCCATGAGCAGTTCTTC
16	TRBD2	TRBJ2-3	NA	TRBV7-3	CASSLGLAGGADTQYF	TGTGCCAGCAGCTTAGGGCTAGCGGGAGGCGCAGATACGCAGTATTTT
15	TRBD1	TRBJ1-4	few	TRBV9	CASSREQGDVEKLFF	TGTGCCAGCAGCCGAGAACAGGGGGACGTTGAAAAACTGTTTTTT
13	NA	TRBJ2-7	NA	TRBV12-3/TRBV12-4	CASSLAGSYEQYF	TGTGCCAGCAGTTTAGCCGGTTCCTACGAGCAGTACTTC
15	TRBD1	TRBJ2-7	NA	TRBV5-4	CASSLGQGASYEQYF	TGTGCCAGCAGCTTGGGGCAGGGGGCCTCCTACGAGCAGTACTTC
12	NA	TRBJ1-1	once	TRBV12-3/TRBV12-4	CASRFLGSEAFF	TGTGCCAGCAGATTTCTAGGCTCTGAAGCTTTCTTT
14	NA	TRBJ2-2	NA	TRBV6-5	CAGRGSVHTGELFF	TGTGCCGGAAGGGGGAGTGTCCACACCGGGGAGCTGTTTTTT
16	TRBD2	TRBJ2-2	NA	TRBV7-3	CASSLTSRAQTGELFF	TGTGCCAGCAGCTTGACTAGCCGAGCTCAAACCGGGGAGCTGTTTTTT